This entry features one T cell receptor (beta chain) sequence. There are 22 residues in the CDR3. This sample stems from a study of cytomegalovirus exposure and HLA in healthy donors. Vbeta (60) and Jbeta (13) primers were used in the PCR. Sequencing was performed with immunoSEQ multiplex PCR; in TCRdb, only in-frame clones are kept and a portion is missing. Here the sample spans some 150,000 clones, 75% to 80% being singletons. This chain joins TRBV12-2 and TRBJ2-7; no check of the table's D call, TRBD2, against the DNA was made. TRBV12-2 is a pseudogene. Sequencing was performed on PBMCs. This receptor was taken from a male donor in good health and CMV-seronegative. CDR3 protein: CASRERAGSPGLAEQLRYEQYF. The CDR3 DNA is TGTGCAAGTCGCGAGCGGGCAGGGTCGCCGGGACTAGCGGAGCAACTTAGGTACGAGCAGTACTTC.